This T cell receptor beta chain originates from a study of early T cells in non-severe SARS-CoV-2 infection. Study results and caveats: Matching results from VDJdb favored anti-spike CD8 responses, leaving private and CD4 specificities undetected.

TCRdb re-called the 5' RACE reads through MiXCR, storing one row per CDR3 protein. The table shows roughly 40,000 distinct CDR3 sequences, with over 4% occurring only once. V dropped 1 base and J dropped 3 bases, with 13 bases sitting between them. The CDR3 is made up of 15 amino acids. Germline V lookup: CDR1 LNHDA, CDR2 SQIVND (reference sequence). This clonotype was observed a handful of times. Its specificity is unknown. Sequencing input: whole blood. The gene calls are TRBV19 and TRBJ2-7; D unclear. This receptor was obtained from an adult who was a healthcare worker with PCR-confirmed SARS-CoV-2 infection or an uninfected control (not recorded which). Here the CDR3 DNA reads TGTGCCAGTAGTATAGTGGGCCAGAATGGCTACGAGCAGTACTTC. This sequence encodes CASSIVGQNGYEQYF.